This TCR beta chain was recovered during a study of blood T cell repertoires in COVID-19. Overall study context: Samples of COVID-19 (acute and convalescent) were obtained from the United States, Italy and Spain. T cells, B-cell-depleted T cells, or PBMCs supplied cDNA or gDNA.

This CDR3 comprises 13 residues. V lost 10 bases, J lost 2 bases, and 3 bases stayed unmatched. Per the germline V gene, CDR1 is SNHLY and CDR2 is FYNNEI. Authors' processing steps: By means of reference gene primer amplification, nucleated cell counts were estimated. Generated by immunoSEQ multiplex PCR, the TCRdb table keeps only in-frame clones and is missing some. Clonal size and the V and J genes are those of that table, whereas D and trimming came from the DNA. The sample lists a few thousand clones; 73% were seen once. The receptor's source is a human donor in a cohort sampled during active COVID-19. The sequencing input was peripheral blood. The V call is TRBV2, the J call TRBJ1-4; 8 positions agree with TRBD1. CDR3 protein: CAIDRGTNEKLFF. CDR3 coding DNA: TGTGCCATCGACAGGGGCACTAATGAAAAACTGTTTTTT.